The 32 T cell receptor beta chains below were found in one sample sequenced in a study of T cell repertoires in cytomegalovirus infection. These TCRs are of unknown antigen specificity. MiXCR, run by TCRdb on the reads, gives a single entry per CDR3 protein. The repertoire holds approximately 770,000 distinct CDR3 sequences, about 27% seen once, with about an eighth in the top ten. The sample here was cultured CD8+ T cells from PBMCs, taken from culture after CMV antigen stimulation. These receptors all come from a human donor in good health (CMV status not recorded). Some clones in this sample may be carry-over from other donors' samples.

The V call is TRBV7-6, the J call TRBJ2-1; maybe TRBD2 (5 bases). V lost 2 bases, J lost 0 bases, and 11 bases lay in between. The CDR3 is 16 residues long. In germline, CDR1 is SGHVS, CDR2 FNYEAQ. CDR3 protein: CASSLPGSGSYNEQFF. In DNA, the CDR3 is TGTGCCAGCAGCTTACCGGGGTCGGGCTCCTACAATGAGCAGTTCTTC.

The rearrangement uses TRBV29-1 and TRBJ1-1; TRBD1 aligns across 7 bases. V lost 6 bases, J lost 2 bases, and 6 bases stayed unmatched. This CDR3 is built from 13 residues. Germline loops: CDR1 SQVTM, CDR2 ANQGSEA. The CDR3 loop is CSVPGQINTEAFF. As DNA, the CDR3 is TGCAGCGTGCCGGGACAGATTAACACTGAAGCTTTCTTT.

This clonotype appeared a few times. V and J are TRBV4-1 and TRBJ2-1, with D perhaps matching TRBD1 (5 bases). Germline assignment: CDR1 MGHRA and CDR2 YSYEKL. CDR3 length equals 14 residues. V was clipped by 0 bases and J by 4 bases, with 7 bases between them. The CDR3, as DNA: TGCGCCAGCAGCCAAGAAGGGGCGTACAATGAGCAGTTCTTC. This translates into CASSQEGAYNEQFF.

This clonotype occurred many times. The chain recombines TRBV12-3 or TRBV12-4 with TRBJ1-5; weak D call: TRBD1 (6 bases). Deletions cut 2 bases from V and 4 bases from J, with 9 bases between. The CDR3 has 14 amino acids. CDR3 nucleotide sequence: TGTGCCAGCAGTTTAAGTCAGGGGAATCAGCCCCAGCATTTT. This encodes CASSLSQGNQPQHF.

The V and J genes are TRBV4-1 and TRBJ2-1; D tentatively fits TRBD1 or TRBD2 (5 bases each). There are 16 residues in the CDR3. The germline V and J ends were trimmed by 0 bases and 6 bases, with 15 bases remaining between them. Germline CDR1 reads MGHRA; CDR2 reads YSYEKL. The CDR3 here is CASSQDRGLGSNEQFF. Here the CDR3 DNA reads TGCGCCAGCAGCCAAGATCGGGGCCTCGGAAGCAATGAGCAGTTCTTC.

This clonotype has only a few counts. The CDR3 here is CASSQEFLAGGQYNEQFF. CDR3 DNA sequence: TGTGCCAGCAGCCAAGAGTTCCTAGCGGGGGGTCAATACAATGAGCAGTTCTTC. The rearrangement joins TRBV4-2 to TRBJ2-1; 11 nucleotides align to TRBD2. The CDR3 runs to 18 residues. Germline CDR1 and CDR2: LGHNA and YNFKEQ. V shed 0 bases, J shed 4 bases, and the junction held 8 bases outside the gene matches.

There are a few counts of this clonotype. J is TRBJ1-6 and V is TRBV5-1; D is unclear. V was trimmed by 3 bases and J by 6 bases, leaving 10 bases between them. CDR1 and CDR2 (germline): SGHRS, YFSETQ. The CDR3 runs to 14 residues. The CDR3 DNA is TGCGCCAGCAGCTCTGACTCCGGTAATTCACCCCTCCACTTT. Its translation is CASSSDSGNSPLHF.

The chain combines TRBV7-2 with TRBJ1-2; the match to TRBD1 covers 10 bases. Unmatched junction bases numbered 10, after V lost 6 bases and J lost 6 bases. CDR3 length: 15 amino acids. Germline CDR1 is SGHTA and CDR2 is FQGNSA. The DNA for the CDR3 is TGTGCCAGCAGTTTTAGACAGGGGGCTTGGGATGGCTACACCTTC. Translated: CASSFRQGAWDGYTF.

This clonotype has ten or more counts. The CDR3 loop reads CASSLRTGSTGELFF. The CDR3 DNA reads TGTGCCAGCAGCCTTCGGACAGGGAGCACCGGGGAGCTGTTTTTT. The chain carries TRBV7-8 and TRBJ2-2, with 8 bases lining up with TRBD1. This CDR3 has 15 residues. The J segment lost 4 bases and the V segment lost 5 bases, leaving 6 bases of the junction unmatched. Germline V gene lookup returns CDR1 SGHVS and CDR2 FQNEAQ.

In its sample, this clonotype was seen a few times. The chain uses TRBV25-1 and TRBJ2-3, with 10 bases that match TRBD2. The CDR3 sequence is 15 residues long. After removal of 2 bases from V and 2 bases from J, the junction contained 1 base not matched to a gene. Germline V CDR1 and CDR2: MGHDK, SYGVNS. The CDR3 region is CASSEGTSVTDTQYF. The CDR3 nucleotides read TGTGCCAGCAGTGAAGGGACTAGCGTCACAGATACGCAGTATTTT. The whole variable domain, filled in from reference TRBV25-1 and TRBJ2-3, reads EADIYQTPRYLVIGTGKKITLECSQTMGHDKMYWYQQDPGMELHLIHYSYGVNSTEKGDLSSESTVSRIRTEHFPLTLESARPSHTSQYLCASSEGTSVTDTQYFGPGTRLTVL.

This chain connects TRBV27 to TRBJ2-7, with a possible D match to TRBD1 (6 bases). The CDR3 is 13 residues long. Germline lookup yields CDR1 MNHEY and CDR2 SMNVEV (reference sequence). Trimming removed 9 bases from V and 6 bases from J, with 18 bases in between. CDR3 sequence (DNA): TGTGCCAGTACAGAGCACAGGGCTGGCGAGCAGTACTTC. Translating it yields CASTEHRAGEQYF.

This clonotype was found many times. V usage is TRBV7-6 and J usage is TRBJ2-5, with a possible D match to TRBD2 (5 bases). The CDR3 contains 14 residues. Trimming pared 0 bases from V and 5 bases from J, leaving 10 bases between. In germline, CDR1 is SGHVS, CDR2 FNYEAQ. The CDR3 protein is CASSLAGGFETQYF. The DNA for the CDR3 is TGTGCCAGCAGCTTAGCGGGCGGGTTCGAGACCCAGTACTTC.

The chain has TRBV12-3 or TRBV12-4 and TRBJ1-4; a weak D match, TRBD1 (5 bases). The CDR3 loop spans 13 amino acids. The V end was cut by 5 bases, the J end by 4 bases, with 8 bases between. The CDR3 reads CASSRQYNEKLFF. In nucleotides, the CDR3 is TGTGCCAGCAGTCGACAGTATAATGAAAAACTGTTTTTT.

The sample holds a few counts of this clonotype. The chain recombines TRBV7-8 with TRBJ1-2; D not certain. The CDR3 sequence is 12 residues long. Germline loops: CDR1 SGHVS, CDR2 FQNEAQ. Deletions cut 8 bases from V and 9 bases from J, with 16 bases between. CDR3 sequence: CASWWTKRRYTF. As DNA, the CDR3 is TGTGCCAGCTGGTGGACGAAAAGACGCTACACCTTC.

There are a few counts of this clonotype. The rearrangement links TRBV6-5 to TRBJ1-5; D is unclear. With 5 bases removed from V and 5 bases from J, the gap between germline ends came to 10 bases. The V gene's germline CDR1 is MNHEY and CDR2 SVGAGI. This CDR3 spans 13 amino acids. The CDR3 nucleotides are TGTGCCAGCAGTGCAGGACTTGATCAGCCCCAGCATTTT. Translated, it gives CASSAGLDQPQHF.

This clonotype was seen a handful of times. The CDR3 DNA reads TGTGCCAGCAGTTTAGTCCCCGAGTCGATCTACGAGCAGTACGTC. It yields the protein CASSLVPESIYEQYV. This chain connects TRBV27 to TRBJ2-7; D ambiguous. V lost 2 bases, J lost 3 bases, and 14 bases lay in between. Germline lookup yields CDR1 MNHEY and CDR2 SMNVEV (reference sequence). The CDR3 is 15 amino acids.

The J gene is TRBJ2-2, the V gene TRBV4-3, with 16 nucleotides matching TRBD2. The germline V gene encodes CDR1 LGHNA and CDR2 YSLEER. Unmatched junction bases numbered 8, after V lost 3 bases and J lost 7 bases. The CDR3 runs to 18 residues. CDR3: CASSHSGLAGGLGGELFF. CDR3 nucleotide sequence: TGCGCCAGCAGCCACTCGGGACTAGCGGGGGGGCTCGGCGGGGAGCTGTTTTTT.

In its sample, this clonotype was seen a few times. J is TRBJ2-3 and V is TRBV20-1; tentatively, D is TRBD2 (5 bases). The CDR3 is 14 residues long. CDR1 DFQATT and CDR2 SNEGSKA come from the germline V gene (reference sequence). The ends were cut back, 3 bases at V and 3 bases at J, with 13 bases in the middle. CDR3 bases: TGCAGTGCTAGTACCACCCGGAGGACAGATACGCAGTATTTT. It yields the protein CSASTTRRTDTQYF.

Many counts were recorded for this clonotype. The V call is TRBV7-9, the J call TRBJ2-1, with 8 bases matching TRBD1. The CDR3 contains 16 residues. The germline CDR1 and CDR2 sequences are SEHNR and FQNEAQ (reference sequence). Trimming cost V 4 bases and J 5 bases; bases outside gene matches: 10. CDR3 protein: CASSSGWGQVNNEQFF. DNA for the CDR3: TGTGCCAGCAGCTCTGGTTGGGGACAGGTAAACAATGAGCAGTTCTTC.

V and J are TRBV9 and TRBJ2-5; 10 bases match TRBD1. Looked up from germline, CDR1 is SGDLS and CDR2 is YYNGEE. Germline trimming cut 0 bases from V and 3 bases from J; bases unmatched to any gene: 5. CDR3 length: 16 residues. CDR3 sequence (DNA): TGTGCCAGCAGCGTAGCTTCGACAGGGGGCGAAGAGACCCAGTACTTC. Protein product: CASSVASTGGEETQYF. The whole variable domain, filled in from reference TRBV9 and TRBJ2-5, reads DSGVTQTPKHLITATGQRVTLRCSPRSGDLSVYWYQQSLDQGLQFLIQYYNGEERAKGNILERFSAQQFPDLHSELNLSSLELGDSALYFCASSVASTGGEETQYFGPGTRLLVL.

CDR3 nucleotides: TGCGCCAGCAGCCAGGGAGCCCTCCAGGGTGAGCAGTTCTTC. Its protein product is CASSQGALQGEQFF. The chain employs TRBV4-1 and TRBJ2-1; D possibly uses TRBD1 or TRBD2 (5 bases each). The CDR3 runs 14 residues. Germline CDR1 is MGHRA and CDR2 is YSYEKL. The V end was cut by 3 bases, the J end by 9 bases, with 15 bases between.

V gene TRBV5-6 combines with J gene TRBJ1-2; D is undetermined. Germline assignment: CDR1 SGHDT and CDR2 YYEEEE. The CDR3 length is 15 residues. The V end was cut by 3 bases, the J end by 8 bases, with 20 bases between. Here the CDR3 reads CASSSSGYLRRGYTF. DNA for the CDR3: TGTGCCAGCAGCTCCTCCGGGTACCTCAGGCGCGGCTACACCTTC. Combining the CDR3 with reference TRBV5-6 and TRBJ1-2 gives the whole variable domain DAGVTQSPTHLIKTRGQQVTLRCSPKSGHDTVSWYQQALGQGPQFIFQYYEEEERQRGNFPDRFSGHQFPNYSSELNVNALLLGDSALYLCASSSSGYLRRGYTFGSGTRLTVV.

The table lists this clonotype with a few counts. The chain combines TRBV12-3 or TRBV12-4 with TRBJ2-1; 11 nucleotides match TRBD1. The V and J ends lost 5 bases and 10 bases, in that order; junction bases with no gene match: 10. This CDR3 region has 15 residues. The CDR3, as DNA: TGTGCCAGCAGTCCCTCGGGACAGGGGGGCGAGGAGCAGTTCTTC. Its translation is CASSPSGQGGEEQFF.

This chain connects TRBV11-1 to TRBJ2-5; a possible D gene is TRBD2 (5 bases). The length of the CDR3 is 14 residues. The ends were cut back, 0 bases at V and 7 bases at J, with 12 bases in the middle. In germline, CDR1 is SGHAT, CDR2 FQDESV (reference sequence). This CDR3 reads CASSLAPDSATQYF. CDR3 nucleotide sequence: TGTGCCAGCAGCTTAGCGCCGGATAGCGCGACCCAGTACTTC.

This clonotype was found a few times. The chain recombines TRBV14 with TRBJ2-1; TRBD2 aligns across 8 bases. This CDR3 region has 22 residues. Trimming cost V 0 bases and J 1 base; bases outside gene matches: 20. Germline V CDR1 and CDR2: SGHDN, FVKESK. The CDR3 DNA follows: TGTGCCAGCAGCCAAGAACCCCTCGGGCTAGCTAGCGGGCTAAGGTCCTACAATGAGCAGTTCTTC. Translated, it gives CASSQEPLGLASGLRSYNEQFF. The variable domain in full, completed from reference TRBV14 and TRBJ2-1, reads EAGVTQFPSHSVIEKGQTVTLRCDPISGHDNLYWYRRVMGKEIKFLLHFVKESKQDESGMPNNRFLAERTGGTYSTLKVQPAELEDSGVYFCASSQEPLGLASGLRSYNEQFFGPGTRLTVL.

The chain is built from TRBV7-8 and TRBJ1-5, with D perhaps matching TRBD1 (5 bases). Germline-derived CDR1 and CDR2 are SGHVS and FQNEAQ. V lost 0 bases and J lost 3, with 15 bases in between. There are 17 residues in the CDR3. The CDR3 region has the DNA TGTGCCAGCAGCTTAGCGCGGCAGGGCAGCTACAATCAGCCCCAGCATTTT. Its translation is CASSLARQGSYNQPQHF.

This clonotype showed up just a few times. The chain recombines TRBV9 with TRBJ1-1, with 7 nucleotides matching TRBD1. V was pared by 0 bases and J by 5 bases, with 10 bases of the junction left unmatched. The CDR3 spans 16 residues. CDR1 is SGDLS and CDR2 is YYNGEE in the germline V gene. This chain's CDR3 is CASSVGTGARYTEAFF. DNA of the CDR3: TGTGCCAGCAGCGTAGGAACAGGGGCAAGGTATACTGAAGCTTTCTTT.

The chain employs TRBV7-6 and TRBJ2-3; a weak D match, TRBD1 (8 bases). CDR1 SGHVS and CDR2 FNYEAQ come from the germline V gene. The CDR3 totals 15 residues. Trimming removed 6 bases at V and 3 bases at J, with 16 bases between. For the CDR3, the DNA is TGTGCCAGCAGACCCGGACAGGGAGGGACAGATACGCAGTATTTT. Translation gives CASRPGQGGTDTQYF.

V is TRBV6-5 and J is TRBJ2-1; D tentatively reads TRBD1 or TRBD2 (6 bases each). Germline assignment: CDR1 MNHEY and CDR2 SVGAGI. V lost 11 bases, J lost 5 bases, and 16 bases lay in between. This CDR3 has 13 amino acids. In DNA, the CDR3 is TGTGCCTCTCAAAGGGGGGAGCACAATGAGCAGTTCTTC. Translation gives CASQRGEHNEQFF.

V usage is TRBV6-2 or TRBV6-3 and J usage is TRBJ1-2; 7 positions agree with TRBD1. CDR3 size: 15 residues. CDR1 MNHEY and CDR2 SVGEGT come from the germline V gene. V was pared by 6 bases and J by 4 bases, with 11 bases of the junction left unmatched. For the CDR3, the DNA is TGTGCCAGCAGACACCGGGACAGCCCAATCTATGGCTACACCTTC. Protein sequence: CASRHRDSPIYGYTF.

The chain recombines TRBV7-6 with TRBJ2-5; weak D call: TRBD2 (6 bases). Trimming stripped 3 bases from V and 5 bases from J, with 13 bases between. The CDR3 spans 14 residues. Germline V gene data show CDR1 as SGHVS and CDR2 as FNYEAQ. CDR3 DNA sequence: TGTGCCAGCAGCTTTCTGGAGGGGCAGGAGACCCAGTACTTC. Protein sequence: CASSFLEGQETQYF.

In its sample, this clonotype was seen many times. The chain carries TRBV7-8 and TRBJ1-2; D ambiguous. The CDR3 has 11 residues. V shed 6 bases and J shed 8 bases, with 10 bases lying between them. CDR1 and CDR2 (germline): SGHVS, FQNEAQ. The CDR3 sequence: CASSSGLGYTF. DNA of the CDR3: TGTGCCAGCAGTTCCGGGTTAGGCTACACCTTC.